This T cell receptor (beta chain) was captured in a study of response to subunit inactivated influenza vaccine. Broader study findings: The authors proposed limited new T cell recruitment per seasonal influenza vaccination.

MiXCR, applied by TCRdb to the RT-PCR reads, yields one record per CDR3 protein. This table has about 620,000 distinct CDR3 sequences, 12% appearing once. In the case of this clonotype: Its antigen is undetermined.

CDR1 and CDR2 from the germline V gene are PRHDT and FYEKMQ (reference sequence). The CDR3 contains 15 residues. Trimming took 5 bases from V and 1 from J, leaving 14 bases between them. This clonotype was sampled from a man in his fifties or sixties who received an inactivated influenza vaccine. The specimen comprised PBMCs from blood, sampled on the day of vaccination. This chain links TRBV13 with TRBJ1-1; maybe TRBD1 (5 bases). The CDR3, as DNA: TGTGCCAGCAGCACCAGAAGGGACGGGAACACTGAAGCTTTCTTT. This codes for CASSTRRDGNTEAFF.